This T cell receptor (beta chain) was sequenced for a study of shared clonotypes between healthy human individuals. The study's findings and limits: Even with large depth, rarefaction showed that sorted-subset sequencing was incomplete. As a rule, naive subsets had a larger estimated richness than memory subsets.

The V and J ends lost 4 bases and 2 bases, in that order; junction bases with no gene match: 12. In germline, CDR1 is SGDLS, CDR2 YYNGEE. The CDR3 totals 16 residues. Naive CD8 cells lacked CD45RO, underwent positive selection for CCR7 and left out terminally differentiated effector memory CD45RA+ cells. The donor population consisted of healthy HIV-negative adults with no recent acute infections or vaccinations. Donors comprised only Caucasian adults living in Nashville, Tennessee. In the case of this clone: The antigen is undetermined.

The protocol was immunoSEQ multiplex PCR, while the TCRdb copy is restricted to in-frame clones and leaves out a portion. Of some 1,900,000 clones listed, about 95% are singletons. This chain uses TRBV9 with TRBJ2-7; 7 positions match TRBD2. The sequence was obtained from a man between 18 and 29 years old in good health. The sequenced sample consisted of naive CD8+ T cells sorted from blood. Here the CDR3 reads CASSPEVGRVAYEQYF. DNA for the CDR3: TGTGCCAGCAGCCCCGAGGTGGGGAGGGTCGCCTACGAGCAGTACTTC.